The next 4 T cell receptor beta chains were all read from a single sample in a study of tumor and adjacent non-tumor tissue in lung cancer. This sample's RNA came from whole unsorted tissue. The library came from three nested PCR rounds adapted from ARM-PCR protocols. TCRdb re-analysed the multiplex PCR reads in MiXCR, keeping a single row per CDR3 protein. The table records 75,000 to 80,000 distinct CDR3 sequences, roughly 80% of them present only once. Material: lung tumor tissue. The receptors were sampled from a woman in her 50s with non-small cell lung cancer.

This chain links TRBV20-1 with TRBJ2-7; the match to TRBD2 covers 13 bases. From germline, CDR1 is DFQATT and CDR2 SNEGSKA (reference sequence). This CDR3 region has 12 residues. The CDR3 DNA reads TGCAATACTACCGGGACTAGCGGGATGAAGTACTTC. The encoded protein is CNTTGTSGMKYF.

This clonotype was counted ten times or more. V gene TRBV24-1 combines with J gene TRBJ1-4, with a tentative D call TRBD1 (6 bases). In germline, CDR1 is KGHDR, CDR2 SFDVKD. Trimming cost V 5 bases and J 7 bases, with 16 bases left between them. The CDR3 length is 15 residues. The CDR3 spells CATSGGQPPVEKLFF. The CDR3 region has the DNA TGTGCCACCAGTGGCGGACAGCCTCCGGTTGAAAAACTGTTTTTT.

Comments on this clonotype: This CDR3 is missing its conserved last phenylalanine or tryptophan, likely due to a read error. It is unclear where the CDR3 begins or ends on the DNA, so no DNA is shown, and the CDR3 is as TCRdb lists it. This chain connects TRBV11-2 to TRBJ2-2. CDR1 and CDR2 (germline): SGHAT, FQNNGV. The CDR3 extends over 14 residues, inclusive of both ends. The CDR3 reads CVSSKNWDTGKLSS.

The gene calls are TRBV6-1 and TRBJ2-1; unclear D gene. CDR3 length equals 16 residues. Trimming removed 9 bases from V and 8 bases from J, with 26 bases in between. The germline V gene has CDR1 MNHNS and CDR2 SASEGT. The CDR3 DNA reads as TGTGCCAGGAAGAACCTAACAGAGTCCTTTGTGGATGAGCAGTTCTTC. Its protein is CARKNLTESFVDEQFF.